The subject of this entry is one TCR beta chain. Its antigen is not identified. The sample comes from a study of T cells in localized non-small cell lung cancer. Points from the study as a whole: Adjacent lung tissue had a median around 57 of the top 100 clones found in the tumor. Greater T cell density in blood accompanied longer overall survival.

Sequencing used immunoSEQ multiplex PCR; TCRdb keeps in-frame clones, though not all of them. The sample contains about 33,000 clones, 85% to 90% of which appear only once. The length of the CDR3 is 12 residues. The germline gives CDR1 SGHVS, CDR2 FQNEAQ. V lost 1 base and J lost 7, with 7 bases in between. Sequences were derived from peripheral blood, sampled before any cancer treatment. The TCR was taken from a man aged 40-75 years with stage I lung adenocarcinoma. This rearrangement joins TRBV7-8 to TRBJ1-1; TRBD1 might be the D (6 bases). This CDR3 reads CASSLGTDEAFF. Written as DNA, the CDR3 is TGTGCCAGCAGCTTAGGGACAGATGAAGCTTTCTTT.